Following are 27 T cell receptor beta chains from one sample sequenced in a study of control samples from healthy donors and cancer patients (dated by TCRdb to 2018 to 2020). The library was generated by the immunoSEQ multiplex PCR assay. This immuneACCESS table, as held by TCRdb, lists in-frame sequences with V and J called but not all clones. Of the missing ones, under half trace to an unresolved V gene in checked studies; the others have no known cause. In this sample the table shows tens of thousands of clones, more than 85% of which occur a single time. The ten top clones hold approximately 1.5% of the sample. Sequencing was done on a sample of blood. The receptors were gathered from a woman younger than 45 in good health.

The rearrangement links TRBV6-5 to TRBJ2-7, with TRBD2 as a possible D gene (6 bases). Deletions cut 7 bases from V and 6 bases from J, with 19 bases between. The germline CDR1 and CDR2 sequences are MNHEY and SVGAGI. The CDR3 contains 14 residues. CDR3 nucleotides: TGTGCCAGCACGCCCCCCCGGGGGTTAGGCGAGCAGTACTTC. It encodes CASTPPRGLGEQYF.

This clone has more than one count but fewer than ten. The genes are TRBV11-3 and TRBJ2-1; 8 positions match TRBD2. Unmatched junction bases numbered 9, after V lost 1 base and J lost 4 bases. The CDR3 runs to 17 residues. Germline CDR1 reads SGHNT; CDR2 reads YENEEA. The CDR3 DNA reads as TGTGCCAGCAGCTTAGTATATCTAGCGGGCGAATACAATGAGCAGTTCTTC. Its translation is CASSLVYLAGEYNEQFF.

The chain has TRBV11-3 and TRBJ2-1; TRBD2 matches at 9 bases. The CDR3 sequence is 15 residues long. Trimming took 2 bases from V and 9 from J; bases not matched to a gene: 8. Germline V gene data show CDR1 as SGHNT and CDR2 as YENEEA. In DNA, the CDR3 is TGTGCCAGCAGCTTAACCGCTAGCGGGATGGGTGAGCAGTTCTTC. This translates into CASSLTASGMGEQFF. Using reference TRBV11-3 and TRBJ2-1 for the parts outside the CDR3, the full variable domain is EAGVVQSPRYKIIEKKQPVAFWCNPISGHNTLYWYLQNLGQGPELLIRYENEEAVDDSQLPKDRFSAERLKGVDSTLKIQPAELGDSAVYLCASSLTASGMGEQFFGPGTRLTVL.

Turning to this clone: An end of the junction does not agree with germline; a read error may underlie this. The CDR3 DNA reads TGTGCCAGTATCCCGACTAGCGGGAGCCCATTTAGCTCCTACAATGAGCGGTTCTTC. Translated, it gives CASIPTSGSPFSSYNERFF. The chain combines TRBV19 with TRBJ2-1; TRBD2 agrees at 12 bases. The germline V gene encodes CDR1 LNHDA and CDR2 SQIVND (reference sequence). This CDR3 is built from 19 residues.

This clone showed up just once. V is TRBV5-4 and J is TRBJ2-5, with D maybe TRBD1 (5 bases). From germline, CDR1 is SGHNT and CDR2 YYREEE (reference sequence). Trimming cost V 5 bases and J 5 bases, with 10 bases left between them. The CDR3 loop spans 12 amino acids. The CDR3 DNA sequence: TGTGCCAGCAGGGGGCAGGAGGAGACCCAGTACTTC. Its protein product is CASRGQEETQYF.

This clone came up once. The chain links TRBV6-5 to TRBJ1-3; D is undetermined. Germline V gene lookup returns CDR1 MNHEY and CDR2 SVGAGI. This CDR3 spans 15 amino acids. V dropped 5 bases and J dropped 0 bases, with 11 bases sitting between them. The CDR3 bases are TGTGCCAGCAGTCCTACAGAGCACTCTGGAAACACCATATATTTT. Residues: CASSPTEHSGNTIYF.

The chain couples TRBV7-9 to TRBJ1-2, with D possibly being TRBD1 (5 bases). The V gene's germline CDR1 is SEHNR and CDR2 FQNEAQ (reference sequence). The CDR3 is 15 residues long. V gave up 4 bases and J gave up 5 bases, with 17 bases separating them. The CDR3 sequence: CASSSPWGFEYGYTF. The CDR3 bases are TGTGCCAGCAGCTCGCCTTGGGGGTTCGAGTATGGCTACACCTTC.

The gene calls are TRBV2 and TRBJ1-3; the D gene is possibly TRBD1 (5 bases). There are 15 residues in the CDR3. Per germline, CDR1 SNHLY and CDR2 FYNNEI. Deletions cut 7 bases from V and 3 bases from J, with 16 bases between. The CDR3 loop is CASTQAWGVGNTIYF. The DNA for the CDR3 is TGTGCCAGCACTCAAGCCTGGGGGGTTGGAAACACCATATATTTT.

The chain couples TRBV19 to TRBJ1-6; tentatively, D is TRBD1 (5 bases). Trimming removed 4 bases at V and 6 bases at J, with 16 bases between. The CDR3 is made up of 16 amino acids. Per the germline V gene, CDR1 is LNHDA and CDR2 is SQIVND (reference sequence). CDR3 sequence (DNA): TGTGCCAGTAGTAGAAGGGGAGGGATAGGTAATTCACCCCTCCACTTT. It codes for CASSRRGGIGNSPLHF.

The chain uses TRBV10-3 and TRBJ2-7; D call uncertain. This CDR3 comprises 13 residues. The V gene lost 2 bases and the J gene lost 5 bases, with 10 bases spanning the gap. Germline lookup yields CDR1 ENHRY and CDR2 SYGVKD. The CDR3, as DNA: TGTGCCATCAGTGAGGTGAGCAACGACGAGCAGTACTTC. As protein: CAISEVSNDEQYF.

The chain is built from TRBV7-2 and TRBJ1-6; D call uncertain. The germline V gene has CDR1 SGHTA and CDR2 FQGNSA. Trimming took 1 base from V and 8 from J, leaving 12 bases between them. This CDR3 is 15 amino acids long. The CDR3 loop reads CASSLVVGPDSPLHF. The CDR3, as DNA: TGTGCCAGCAGCTTAGTCGTCGGGCCCGATTCACCCCTCCACTTT.

V and J are TRBV18 and TRBJ2-1; D is undetermined. The CDR3 contains 14 residues. Germline V gives CDR1 KGHSH, CDR2 LQKENI. Trimming took 3 bases from V and 7 from J, leaving 13 bases between them. CDR3 DNA: TGTGCCAGCTCACCTCCCCGGATAGAGAATGAGCAGTTCTTC. It is translated as CASSPPRIENEQFF.

The chain combines TRBV6-2 or TRBV6-3 with TRBJ1-1; tentatively, D is TRBD1 (5 bases). The germline V gene encodes CDR1 MNHEY and CDR2 SVGEGT. Trimming took 0 bases from V and 1 from J, leaving 12 bases between them. The CDR3 runs to 16 residues. Written as DNA, the CDR3 is TGTGCCAGCAGTTACTCGGGCATCACAGGGAACACTGAAGCTTTCTTT. As protein: CASSYSGITGNTEAFF.

The J gene is TRBJ1-5, the V gene TRBV19; D may be TRBD1 (5 bases). The CDR3 has 14 amino acids. The V gene's germline CDR1 is LNHDA and CDR2 SQIVND (reference sequence). Trimming left V 5 bases short and J 1 base short, with 9 bases between. CDR3 DNA: TGTGCCAGTAGTCCCGGGGACAGCAATCAGCCCCAGCATTTT. Translation gives CASSPGDSNQPQHF. Full variable domain (outside the CDR3, taken from reference TRBV19 and TRBJ1-5): DGGITQSPKYLFRKEGQNVTLSCEQNLNHDAMYWYRQDPGQGLRLIYYSQIVNDFQKGDIAEGYSVSREKKESFPLTVTSAQKNPTAFYLCASSPGDSNQPQHFGDGTRLSIL.

V usage is TRBV5-1 and J usage is TRBJ2-3; 9 bases match TRBD2. The CDR3 consists of 16 residues. Losses at the gene ends were 10 bases for V and 2 bases for J; bases not matched to a gene: 14. The germline V gene encodes CDR1 SGHRS and CDR2 YFSETQ. This chain's CDR3 is CAPGEASGEFTDTQYF. For the CDR3, the DNA is TGCGCCCCAGGGGAGGCTAGCGGGGAATTCACAGATACGCAGTATTTT.

J is TRBJ2-7 and V is TRBV29-1, with 7 bases matching TRBD1. Germline CDR1 is SQVTM and CDR2 is ANQGSEA. J lost 1 base, V lost 7 bases, and 7 bases had no gene match. This CDR3 is built from 13 residues. CDR3 DNA sequence: TGCAGCGCCACAGGGGTAGGTTCCTACGAGCAGTACTTC. This codes for CSATGVGSYEQYF.

This clone is a singleton in its sample. V and J are TRBV10-3 and TRBJ2-3, with 14 bases that match TRBD2. Trimming cost V 5 bases and J 4 bases; bases outside gene matches: 11. CDR1 is ENHRY and CDR2 is SYGVKD in the germline V gene. CDR3 length equals 18 residues. DNA for the CDR3: TGTGCCATCAGTAGTGGACTAGCGGGGGGTCTAGATGCAGATACGCAGTATTTT. Amino acids: CAISSGLAGGLDADTQYF.

The genes are TRBV7-3 and TRBJ2-1; 14 bases fit TRBD2. Germline CDR1 reads SGHTA; CDR2 reads FQGTGA. The CDR3 loop spans 16 amino acids. V shed 5 bases and J 9 bases; nucleotides not matched to a gene: 9. Here the CDR3 reads CASSPRLAGGKGEQFF. CDR3 nucleotide sequence: TGTGCCAGCAGCCCCCGACTAGCGGGAGGGAAGGGTGAGCAGTTCTTC.

The chain couples TRBV25-1 to TRBJ1-4, with a tentative D call TRBD1 (5 bases). Looked up from germline, CDR1 is MGHDK and CDR2 is SYGVNS. The CDR3 is 13 residues long. Between the trimmed V and J ends, which lost 3 bases and 5 bases, there was a span of 7 bases. The CDR3 bases are TGTGCCAGCAGTGAGTCAGGGAATGAAAAACTGTTTTTT. It translates to CASSESGNEKLFF.

This chain uses TRBV7-9 with TRBJ1-4; possible D gene TRBD1, 6 bases. The CDR3 is made up of 14 amino acids. CDR1 is SEHNR, CDR2 FQNEAQ, per germline (reference sequence). Trimming shortened V by 4 bases and J by 2 bases, and 8 bases separated the two germline ends. The CDR3 nucleotides read TGTGCCAGCAGCTACAGGGCCACTAATGAAAAACTGTTTTTT. Protein product: CASSYRATNEKLFF. Based on the CDR3 plus reference TRBV7-9 and TRBJ1-4, the full variable domain is DTGVSQNPRHKITKRGQNVTFRCDPISEHNRLYWYRQTLGQGPEFLTYFQNEAQLEKSRLLSDRFSAERPKGSFSTLEIQRTEQGDSAMYLCASSYRATNEKLFFGSGTQLSVL.

The chain employs TRBV7-3 and TRBJ2-5, with D perhaps TRBD1 or TRBD2 (5 bases each). The length of the CDR3 is 15 residues. CDR1 is SGHTA and CDR2 is FQGTGA in the germline V gene. V lost 5 bases and J 5 bases, leaving 18 bases between the germline ends. Here the CDR3 DNA reads TGTGCCAGCAGCCACCAGGGTGGAAGAGGGGAGACCCAGTACTTC. Protein product: CASSHQGGRGETQYF.

This sequence joins TRBV19 and TRBJ1-1, with 9 nucleotides matching TRBD1. Germline lookup yields CDR1 LNHDA and CDR2 SQIVND (reference sequence). There are 14 residues in the CDR3. The ends lost 6 bases at V and 2 bases at J; junction bases unmatched: 4. The CDR3 region has the DNA TGTGCCAGTAGGACAGGGGGTACCAACACTGAAGCTTTCTTT. This gives the protein CASRTGGTNTEAFF.

The chain uses TRBV28 and TRBJ1-1, with D tentatively TRBD1 (5 bases). CDR1 and CDR2 (germline): MDHEN, SYDVKM. The CDR3 totals 19 residues. V was cut by 2 bases and J by 0 bases, with 22 bases left in between. CDR3 nucleotides: TGTGCCAGCAGTTTACCAGGGCCCGCTGCTCGTCTCATGAACACTGAAGCTTTCTTT. This sequence encodes CASSLPGPAARLMNTEAFF. The full variable domain, rest sourced from reference TRBV28 and TRBJ1-1, is DVKVTQSSRYLVKRTGEKVFLECVQDMDHENMFWYRQDPGLGLRLIYFSYDVKMKEKGDIPEGYSVSREKKERFSLILESASTNQTSMYLCASSLPGPAARLMNTEAFFGQGTRLTVV.

The chain recombines TRBV27 with TRBJ2-3; possibly TRBD1 or TRBD2 for D (6 bases each). The CDR3 is 14 amino acids. The germline V gene has CDR1 MNHEY and CDR2 SMNVEV (reference sequence). V lost 3 bases and J lost 3, with 10 bases in between. The CDR3 reads CASSFLGGTDTQYF. The CDR3 coding sequence is TGTGCCAGCAGTTTTCTAGGGGGGACAGATACGCAGTATTTT.

The chain links TRBV18 to TRBJ2-2; tentative D call: TRBD1 (6 bases). The V end was cut by 3 bases, the J end by 4 bases, with 24 bases between. The CDR3 length is 19 residues. Germline V gene data show CDR1 as KGHSH and CDR2 as LQKENI. The CDR3 reads CASSPKGVMSRIFTGELFF. CDR3 in DNA: TGTGCCAGCTCACCGAAGGGGGTTATGAGCCGTATCTTCACCGGGGAGCTGTTTTTT.

The CDR3 spells CASSLRPASGEQYF. CDR3 nucleotide sequence: TGTGCCAGCAGCTTGAGGCCAGCCTCGGGCGAGCAGTACTTC. J is TRBJ2-7 and V is TRBV5-4; D uncertain. The CDR3 contains 14 residues. The germline V and J ends were trimmed by 1 base and 6 bases, with 14 bases remaining between them. Germline CDR1 reads SGHNT; CDR2 reads YYREEE (reference sequence). The whole variable domain, filled in from reference TRBV5-4 and TRBJ2-7, reads ETGVTQSPTHLIKTRGQQVTLRCSSQSGHNTVSWYQQALGQGPQFIFQYYREEENGRGNFPPRFSGLQFPNYSSELNVNALELDDSALYLCASSLRPASGEQYFGPGTRLTVT.

The chain is built from TRBV7-2 and TRBJ2-2; 9 bases align to TRBD2. This CDR3 is 18 amino acids long. Unmatched junction bases numbered 9, after V lost 2 bases and J lost 2 bases. Germline assignment: CDR1 SGHTA and CDR2 FQGNSA. The CDR3 bases are TGTGCCAGCAGCTTAATTCGCGGGGGGGCGGATAACACCGGGGAGCTGTTTTTT. Its translation is CASSLIRGGADNTGELFF. Full variable domain (missing parts from reference TRBV7-2 and TRBJ2-2): GAGVSQSPSNKVTEKGKDVELRCDPISGHTALYWYRQSLGQGLEFLIYFQGNSAPDKSGLPSDRFSAERTGGSVSTLTIQRTQQEDSAVYLCASSLIRGGADNTGELFFGEGSRLTVL.